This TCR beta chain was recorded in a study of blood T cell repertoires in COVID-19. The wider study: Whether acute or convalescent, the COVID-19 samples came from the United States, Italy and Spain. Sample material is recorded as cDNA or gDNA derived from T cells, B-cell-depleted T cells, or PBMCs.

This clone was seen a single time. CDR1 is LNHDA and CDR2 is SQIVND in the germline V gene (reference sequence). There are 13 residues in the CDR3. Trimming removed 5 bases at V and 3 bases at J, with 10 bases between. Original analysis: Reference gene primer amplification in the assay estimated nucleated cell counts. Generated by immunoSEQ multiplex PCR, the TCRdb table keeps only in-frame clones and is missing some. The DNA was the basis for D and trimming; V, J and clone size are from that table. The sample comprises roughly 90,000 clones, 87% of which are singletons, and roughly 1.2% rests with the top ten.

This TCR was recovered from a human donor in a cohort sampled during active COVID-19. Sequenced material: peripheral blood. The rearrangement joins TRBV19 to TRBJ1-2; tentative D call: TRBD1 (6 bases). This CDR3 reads CASSFGQHYGYTF. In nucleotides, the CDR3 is TGTGCCAGTAGTTTCGGACAGCACTATGGCTACACCTTC.